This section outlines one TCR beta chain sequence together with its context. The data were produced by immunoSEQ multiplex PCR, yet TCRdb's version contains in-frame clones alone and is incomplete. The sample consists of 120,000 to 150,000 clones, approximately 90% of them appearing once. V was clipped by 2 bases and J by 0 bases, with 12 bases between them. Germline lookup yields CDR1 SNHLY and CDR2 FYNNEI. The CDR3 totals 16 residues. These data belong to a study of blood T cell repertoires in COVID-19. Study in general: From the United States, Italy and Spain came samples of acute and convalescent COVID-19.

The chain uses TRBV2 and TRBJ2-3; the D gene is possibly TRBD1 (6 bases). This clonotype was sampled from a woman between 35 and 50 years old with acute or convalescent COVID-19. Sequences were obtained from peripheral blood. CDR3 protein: CASSEHGTLSTDTQYF. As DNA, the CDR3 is TGTGCCAGCAGTGAACACGGGACACTTAGCACAGATACGCAGTATTTT.